This T cell receptor beta chain was captured in a study of CD8+ T cells in alopecia areata. On the study more broadly: Skin grafts from approximately 6-13-month-old C3H/HeJ donors with spontaneous alopecia were placed on roughly 6-11-week-old female C3H/HeJ mice.

Once RNA had been extracted, it was reverse transcribed into cDNA to act as the sequencing template. Sequenced by immunoSEQ multiplex PCR; TCRdb stores in-frame clones only, minus some. The sample has about 1,900 clones, none seen only once; the top ten hold 25% to 35%. Described time point: mouse skin 6 weeks after grafting, around onset of hair loss. Skin from recipient mice was biopsied at grafting and 3 and 6 weeks later. In this sample, this clone turned up a few times. Mouse gene names and germline throughout. From the germline J gene comes the end of the CDR3, since the read stops 3 residues before it. This CDR3 spans 13 amino acids. Trimming took off 0 bases at V and 11 bases at J, with 9 bases between the two ends. Germline CDR1 NNHNN, CDR2 SYGAGS (reference sequence).

The J gene is TRBJ1-6, the V gene TRBV13-2; TRBD1 is a possible D gene (6 bases). TRBJ1-6 is filed as an ORF, its function uncertain. The material was skin, obtained at week 6. The source is a C3H/HeJ mouse with alopecia areata. MHC haplotype: H2-k. The CDR3 reads CASGDGGGPPLYF. The DNA read from the CDR3 is TGTGCCAGCGGTGATGGAGGGGGGCCGCCC.